This T cell receptor (beta chain) was sequenced in a study of cytomegalovirus exposure and HLA in healthy donors. Across the whole study: The roughly 120 validation repertoires used the same platform as the 550 to 700 first-cohort repertoires (as reported by a later analysis). Study-wide results and limits: Researchers catalogued 150 or so TCR beta chains as cytomegalovirus-associated.

Sequencing was performed with immunoSEQ multiplex PCR; in TCRdb, only in-frame clones are kept and a portion is missing. The sample records around 240,000 clones, 85% to 90% being singletons. This clone came up once. The antigen remains unidentified. This TCR came from a woman aged 18 to 35 in good health and CMV-seronegative. Sequenced input: PBMCs.

CDR3 sequence reads: CASSLAMGQTQETQYF. The DNA of the CDR3 is TGTGCCAGCAGCTTGGCGATGGGACAGACCCAAGAGACCCAGTACTTC. V gene TRBV5-4 combines with J gene TRBJ2-5; 7 bases fit TRBD1. CDR1 SGHNT and CDR2 YYREEE come from the germline V gene (reference sequence). This CDR3 has 16 residues. J was trimmed by 1 base and V by 0 bases; bases with no gene match: 6.